This is a list of T cell receptor beta chains from one sample in a study of OX40 agonist ivuxolimab in advanced cancers. Using immunoSEQ multiplex PCR, the repertoire was profiled, and TCRdb retains in-frame clones only, with some absent. The sample includes over 40,000 clones, about 90% of them seen just once. The source material was CD4+ or CD8+ T cells sorted from blood, sampled in a trial of the OX40 agonist ivuxolimab. These receptors came from an adult with an advanced solid tumor such as melanoma, head and neck, liver or kidney cancer. Each CDR3 is given with its conserved first and last residue. Fields, in order: D gene, clone size, J gene, V gene, CDR3 DNA, CDR3 protein. The D gene is left open where the match is weak. The size field is filled for only some rows; it gives once, few, many or a size class.

d_call: TRBD2; clone_size: few; j_call: TRBJ2-3; v_call: TRBV9; cdr3_nt: TGTGCCAGCAGCGTAGGGACTAGCGGGACGGGAGATACGCAGTATTTT; cdr3_aa: CASSVGTSGTGDTQYF
d_call: NA; clone_size: NA; j_call: TRBJ2-7; v_call: TRBV5-1; cdr3_nt: TGCGCCAGCAGCCCTCGGGGGTCCGAGCAGTACTTC; cdr3_aa: CASSPRGSEQYF
d_call: NA; clone_size: NA; j_call: TRBJ2-3; v_call: TRBV28; cdr3_nt: TGTGCCAGCAGTTACAGCACAGATACGCAGTATTTT; cdr3_aa: CASSYSTDTQYF
d_call: NA; clone_size: few; j_call: TRBJ2-1; v_call: TRBV25-1; cdr3_nt: TGTGCCAGCGCACGAAGCTACAATGAGCAGTTCTTC; cdr3_aa: CASARSYNEQFF
d_call: NA; clone_size: NA; j_call: TRBJ2-3; v_call: TRBV18; cdr3_nt: TGTGCCAGCTCACCAACACGGGGAGGCACAGATACGCAGTATTTT; cdr3_aa: CASSPTRGGTDTQYF
d_call: NA; clone_size: few; j_call: TRBJ2-1; v_call: TRBV5-1; cdr3_nt: TGCGCCAGCAGCGCCCGGACCGACCTCGGCTCCTACAATGAGCAGTTCTTC; cdr3_aa: CASSARTDLGSYNEQFF
d_call: NA; clone_size: NA; j_call: TRBJ1-1; v_call: TRBV7-2; cdr3_nt: TGTGCCAGCAGCTTACAGTTCTCCAGGGGAGGAACTGAAGCTTTCTTT; cdr3_aa: CASSLQFSRGGTEAFF
d_call: NA; clone_size: NA; j_call: TRBJ2-7; v_call: TRBV5-6; cdr3_nt: TGTGCCAGCAGCTTCCCCCGGGCAGCTGGGTCGCCAGAGCAGTACTTC; cdr3_aa: CASSFPRAAGSPEQYF
d_call: TRBD1; clone_size: NA; j_call: TRBJ2-7; v_call: TRBV29-1; cdr3_nt: TGCAGCGGAGGGGACAGTGGTCGAGACGAGCAGTACTTC; cdr3_aa: CSGGDSGRDEQYF
d_call: TRBD2; clone_size: NA; j_call: TRBJ2-7; v_call: TRBV15; cdr3_nt: TGTGCCACCTCTAGCGGGTACGACGAGCAGTACTTC; cdr3_aa: CATSSGYDEQYF
d_call: NA; clone_size: NA; j_call: TRBJ1-5; v_call: TRBV6-1; cdr3_nt: TGTGCCAGCAAGGCGGACCCACAAATTAATCAGCCCCAGCATTTT; cdr3_aa: CASKADPQINQPQHF
d_call: NA; clone_size: NA; j_call: TRBJ2-2; v_call: TRBV7-2; cdr3_nt: TGTGCCAGCACCCGCGGGGCACCGAACACCGGGGAGCTGTTTTTT; cdr3_aa: CASTRGAPNTGELFF
d_call: NA; clone_size: NA; j_call: TRBJ1-2; v_call: TRBV5-1; cdr3_nt: TGCGCCAGCAGCTTGACGGCAGGGTATAACTATGGCTACACCTTC; cdr3_aa: CASSLTAGYNYGYTF
d_call: TRBD1; clone_size: NA; j_call: TRBJ2-6; v_call: TRBV6-5; cdr3_nt: TGTGCCAGCAGGTTCACAGGGGTTGGGGCCAACGTCCTGACTTTC; cdr3_aa: CASRFTGVGANVLTF
d_call: TRBD1; clone_size: NA; j_call: TRBJ2-7; v_call: TRBV7-9; cdr3_nt: TGTGCCAGCAGCAGTACAGGGGCCCCCCCACCCTACGAGCAGTACTTC; cdr3_aa: CASSSTGAPPPYEQYF
d_call: NA; clone_size: NA; j_call: TRBJ1-2; v_call: TRBV11-2; cdr3_nt: TGTGCCAGCAGCTTACGGCAGGTCGTTAGCGGCTACACCTTC; cdr3_aa: CASSLRQVVSGYTF
d_call: TRBD1; clone_size: NA; j_call: TRBJ2-7; v_call: TRBV6-5; cdr3_nt: TGTGCCAGCAGTTACCTCCCGGGACAGCCGAGGAACTTC; cdr3_aa: CASSYLPGQPRNF
d_call: TRBD2; clone_size: NA; j_call: TRBJ2-6; v_call: TRBV11-2; cdr3_nt: TGTGCCAGCAGCCGGCGGGAGACCGGGGCCAACGTCCTGACTTTC; cdr3_aa: CASSRRETGANVLTF
d_call: TRBD2; clone_size: NA; j_call: TRBJ2-1; v_call: TRBV29-1; cdr3_nt: TGCAGCATACTCAGACTAGCGGGAGGCCATGAGCAGTTCTTC; cdr3_aa: CSILRLAGGHEQFF
d_call: TRBD2; clone_size: NA; j_call: TRBJ2-1; v_call: TRBV19; cdr3_nt: TGTGCCAGTAGTATGGGGACTAGCTCCTACAATGAGCAGTTCTTC; cdr3_aa: CASSMGTSSYNEQFF
d_call: TRBD1; clone_size: NA; j_call: TRBJ2-7; v_call: TRBV27; cdr3_nt: TGTGCCAGCAGCGTTGAGGTCGGGACAGCCATGGGACAGTACTTC; cdr3_aa: CASSVEVGTAMGQYF
d_call: TRBD1; clone_size: NA; j_call: TRBJ1-2; v_call: TRBV5-1; cdr3_nt: TGCGCCAGCAGAGCGACAGGGGCGAAGAGGGGCTACACCTTC; cdr3_aa: CASRATGAKRGYTF
d_call: NA; clone_size: NA; j_call: TRBJ2-7; v_call: TRBV18; cdr3_nt: TGTGCCAGCTCACCACCCATACGCGGACAGCGTTCCAACTACGAGCAGTACTTC; cdr3_aa: CASSPPIRGQRSNYEQYF
d_call: NA; clone_size: NA; j_call: TRBJ2-1; v_call: TRBV4-1; cdr3_nt: TGCGCCAGCAGCCAAGAGAAGTCCTTCAATGAGCAGTTCTTC; cdr3_aa: CASSQEKSFNEQFF
d_call: NA; clone_size: NA; j_call: TRBJ2-3; v_call: TRBV2; cdr3_nt: TGTGCCAGCAGTGGTCGGCGGGGCGCAGATACGCAGTATTTT; cdr3_aa: CASSGRRGADTQYF
d_call: NA; clone_size: once; j_call: TRBJ2-3; v_call: TRBV9; cdr3_nt: TGTGCCAGCAGCGTAGATCCAGGGGATACGCAGTATTTT; cdr3_aa: CASSVDPGDTQYF
d_call: NA; clone_size: NA; j_call: TRBJ1-6; v_call: TRBV2; cdr3_nt: TGTGCCAGCATTAGAGACATGGGGTTTACTAGCTCCTATAATTCACCCCTCCACTTT; cdr3_aa: CASIRDMGFTSSYNSPLHF
d_call: TRBD1; clone_size: NA; j_call: TRBJ1-2; v_call: TRBV5-5; cdr3_nt: TGTGCCAGCAGCACCTCAGGGGGCTCTGGCTACACCTTC; cdr3_aa: CASSTSGGSGYTF
d_call: TRBD1; clone_size: NA; j_call: TRBJ2-2; v_call: TRBV5-5; cdr3_nt: TGTGCCAGCAGCCCAAGACAGGGCACCCTAACCGGGGAGCTGTTTTTT; cdr3_aa: CASSPRQGTLTGELFF
d_call: TRBD1; clone_size: NA; j_call: TRBJ2-5; v_call: TRBV28; cdr3_nt: TGTGCCAGCAGAAAAGCAGGGACAGGGGTTGGCGAGACCCAGTACTTC; cdr3_aa: CASRKAGTGVGETQYF
d_call: TRBD1; clone_size: NA; j_call: TRBJ2-7; v_call: TRBV2; cdr3_nt: TGTGCCAGCAGTGACCGGGACAGGGGAGTTCGGGAGCAGTACTTC; cdr3_aa: CASSDRDRGVREQYF
d_call: NA; clone_size: few; j_call: TRBJ1-1; v_call: TRBV11-3; cdr3_nt: TGTGCCAGCAGCTTAGGATTCGTCCGAGACTCTGAAGCTTTCTTT; cdr3_aa: CASSLGFVRDSEAFF
d_call: NA; clone_size: NA; j_call: TRBJ2-7; v_call: TRBV11-2; cdr3_nt: TGTGCCAGCAGCCCTCTGGTCGGGCTCGAGCAGTACTTC; cdr3_aa: CASSPLVGLEQYF
d_call: TRBD1; clone_size: NA; j_call: TRBJ1-2; v_call: TRBV25-1; cdr3_nt: TGTGCCAGCAGTGTCCTCAGGGGGGCTGACTATGGCTACACCTTC; cdr3_aa: CASSVLRGADYGYTF
d_call: NA; clone_size: NA; j_call: TRBJ2-1; v_call: TRBV13; cdr3_nt: TGTGCCAGCAGCTCCCTTCTGGGGAGAGGTGAGCAGTTCTTC; cdr3_aa: CASSSLLGRGEQFF
d_call: NA; clone_size: NA; j_call: TRBJ2-7; v_call: TRBV2; cdr3_nt: TGTGCCAGCACCCGGAGGAGGGTGGACTACGAGCAGTACTTC; cdr3_aa: CASTRRRVDYEQYF
d_call: TRBD1; clone_size: NA; j_call: TRBJ2-2; v_call: TRBV5-4; cdr3_nt: TGTGCCAGCAGCCCCCGACAGGGGAGAAACACCGGGGAGCTGTTTTTT; cdr3_aa: CASSPRQGRNTGELFF
d_call: TRBD1; clone_size: few; j_call: TRBJ1-5; v_call: TRBV19; cdr3_nt: TGTGCCAGTAGTACCGGGACAGGGGAGTATCAGCCCCAGCATTTT; cdr3_aa: CASSTGTGEYQPQHF
d_call: NA; clone_size: NA; j_call: TRBJ2-7; v_call: TRBV7-6; cdr3_nt: TGTGCCAGCAGCTTGGGGCCTACCGGGACCCGACGTCGAGGCTACGAGCAGTACTTC; cdr3_aa: CASSLGPTGTRRRGYEQYF
d_call: NA; clone_size: once; j_call: TRBJ1-5; v_call: TRBV11-3; cdr3_nt: TGTGCCAGCAGCTTAAACACTTATCAGCCCCAGCATTTT; cdr3_aa: CASSLNTYQPQHF
d_call: NA; clone_size: NA; j_call: TRBJ2-3; v_call: TRBV7-2; cdr3_nt: TGTGCCAGCAGCTCTCCTGGGCACACAGATACGCAGTATTTT; cdr3_aa: CASSSPGHTDTQYF
d_call: TRBD2; clone_size: NA; j_call: TRBJ2-2; v_call: TRBV6-4; cdr3_nt: TGTGCCAGCACCCTCCAGACTAGCGGTAACACCGGGGAGCTGTTTTTT; cdr3_aa: CASTLQTSGNTGELFF
d_call: NA; clone_size: NA; j_call: TRBJ2-1; v_call: TRBV14; cdr3_nt: TGTGCCAGCAGCCAAGATCGGCAGACGATTGGGATGAAGGTGCAGTTCTTC; cdr3_aa: CASSQDRQTIGMKVQFF
d_call: TRBD1; clone_size: NA; j_call: TRBJ1-5; v_call: TRBV7-6; cdr3_nt: TGTGCCAGCAGCTCTTATACAGGGGGGAATAGCAATCAGCCCCAGCATTTT; cdr3_aa: CASSSYTGGNSNQPQHF
d_call: TRBD1; clone_size: NA; j_call: TRBJ2-7; v_call: TRBV4-1; cdr3_nt: TGCGCCAGCAGCCATAAAGACCCGGGACAGGGGTCCTACGAGCAGTACTTC; cdr3_aa: CASSHKDPGQGSYEQYF
d_call: TRBD2; clone_size: NA; j_call: TRBJ2-7; v_call: TRBV7-9; cdr3_nt: TGTGCCAGCAGCACCGGGAGGGGTCTTGACGAGCAGTACTTC; cdr3_aa: CASSTGRGLDEQYF
d_call: NA; clone_size: NA; j_call: TRBJ1-3; v_call: TRBV28; cdr3_nt: TGTGCCAGCAGTCTTGGGGGTTCTGGAAACACCATATATTTT; cdr3_aa: CASSLGGSGNTIYF
d_call: NA; clone_size: NA; j_call: TRBJ1-1; v_call: TRBV19; cdr3_nt: TGTGCCAGTAGTATATCGCGGGACACTGAAGCTTTCTTT; cdr3_aa: CASSISRDTEAFF
d_call: NA; clone_size: NA; j_call: TRBJ2-5; v_call: TRBV9; cdr3_nt: TGTGCCAGCAGCAATACCCCCTGGGCAGAAGAGACCCAGTACTTC; cdr3_aa: CASSNTPWAEETQYF
d_call: NA; clone_size: few; j_call: TRBJ1-3; v_call: TRBV21-1; cdr3_nt: TGTGCCAGCAGCGGTGACAGACGCTCTGGAAACACCATATATTTT; cdr3_aa: CASSGDRRSGNTIYF
d_call: NA; clone_size: NA; j_call: TRBJ2-1; v_call: TRBV28; cdr3_nt: TGTGCCAGCAGTGGGGTGGGGGATGAGCAGTTCTTC; cdr3_aa: CASSGVGDEQFF
d_call: NA; clone_size: NA; j_call: TRBJ2-4; v_call: TRBV7-8; cdr3_nt: TGTGCCAGCAGCCTCCGGGTAGCCAAAAACATTCAGTACTTC; cdr3_aa: CASSLRVAKNIQYF
d_call: TRBD2; clone_size: NA; j_call: TRBJ2-5; v_call: TRBV7-2; cdr3_nt: TGTGCCAGCAGCCCTCCGGGACTAGGCCAAGAGACCCAGTACTTC; cdr3_aa: CASSPPGLGQETQYF
d_call: TRBD1; clone_size: few; j_call: TRBJ1-1; v_call: TRBV7-9; cdr3_nt: TGTGCCAGCAGCTTACAGGGGGCGAACACTGAAGCTTTCTTT; cdr3_aa: CASSLQGANTEAFF
d_call: NA; clone_size: NA; j_call: TRBJ1-2; v_call: TRBV12-5; cdr3_nt: TGTGCTAGTGGTGCTCAGGGGAACTATGGCTACACCTTC; cdr3_aa: CASGAQGNYGYTF
d_call: NA; clone_size: NA; j_call: TRBJ2-3; v_call: TRBV7-6; cdr3_nt: TGTGCCAGCAGCTTATGGAAAGATACGCAGTATTTT; cdr3_aa: CASSLWKDTQYF
d_call: NA; clone_size: NA; j_call: TRBJ2-1; v_call: TRBV25-1; cdr3_nt: TGTGCCAGCATCCTAGTGACCCACGTCAATGAGCAGTTCTTC; cdr3_aa: CASILVTHVNEQFF
d_call: NA; clone_size: NA; j_call: TRBJ1-5; v_call: TRBV19; cdr3_nt: TGTGCCACTGTGATCGGGGGTAGCAATCAGCCCCAGCATTTT; cdr3_aa: CATVIGGSNQPQHF
d_call: TRBD2; clone_size: NA; j_call: TRBJ2-7; v_call: TRBV10-3; cdr3_nt: TGTGCCATCAGTGGTTCGGCGGGAGGGAGCGAGCAGTACTTC; cdr3_aa: CAISGSAGGSEQYF